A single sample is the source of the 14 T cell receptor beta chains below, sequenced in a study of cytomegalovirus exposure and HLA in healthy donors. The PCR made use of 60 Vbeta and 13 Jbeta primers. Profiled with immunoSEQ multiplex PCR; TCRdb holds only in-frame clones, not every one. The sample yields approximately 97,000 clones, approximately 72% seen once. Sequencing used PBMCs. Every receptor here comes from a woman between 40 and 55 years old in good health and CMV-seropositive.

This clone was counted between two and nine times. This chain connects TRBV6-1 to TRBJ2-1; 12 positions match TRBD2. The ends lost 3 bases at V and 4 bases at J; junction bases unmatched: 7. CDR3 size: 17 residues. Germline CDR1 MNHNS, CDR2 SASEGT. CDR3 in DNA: TGTGCCAGCAGTGACGAGGGGACTAGCGGGCCTTACAATGAGCAGTTCTTC. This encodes CASSDEGTSGPYNEQFF.

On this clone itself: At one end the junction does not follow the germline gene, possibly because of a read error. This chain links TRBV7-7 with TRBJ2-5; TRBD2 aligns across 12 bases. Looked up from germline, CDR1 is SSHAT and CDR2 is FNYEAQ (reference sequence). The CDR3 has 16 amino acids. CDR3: CASSPLAGGQGETQYF. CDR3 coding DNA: TGTGCTAGCAGCCCCCTAGCGGGAGGGCAGGGAGAGACCCAGTACTTC. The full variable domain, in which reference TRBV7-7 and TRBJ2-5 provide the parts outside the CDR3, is GAGVSQSPRYKVTKRGQDVTLRCDPISSHATLYWYQQALGQGPEFLTYFNYEAQPDKSGLPSDRFSAERPEGSISTLTIQRTEQRDSAMYRCASSPLAGGQGETQYFGPGTRLLVL.

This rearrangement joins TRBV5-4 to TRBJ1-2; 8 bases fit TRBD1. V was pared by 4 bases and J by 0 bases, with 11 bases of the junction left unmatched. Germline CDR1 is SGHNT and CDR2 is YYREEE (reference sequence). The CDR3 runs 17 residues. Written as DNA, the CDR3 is TGTGCCAGCAGCAGAACCGGGACAGGCCTTTCTAACTATGGCTACACCTTC. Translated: CASSRTGTGLSNYGYTF.

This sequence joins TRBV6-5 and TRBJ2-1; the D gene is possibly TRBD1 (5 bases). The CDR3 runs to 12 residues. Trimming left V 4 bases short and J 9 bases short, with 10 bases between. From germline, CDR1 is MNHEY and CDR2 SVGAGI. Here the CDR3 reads CASSSRVREQFF. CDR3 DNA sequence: TGTGCCAGCAGTTCCAGGGTGCGTGAGCAGTTCTTC.

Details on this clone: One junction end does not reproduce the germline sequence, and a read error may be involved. CDR3 amino acids: CSSSLGGQSGEKLFF. The DNA of the CDR3 is TGTTCCAGCAGCTTAGGGGGACAGAGTGGTGAAAAACTGTTTTTT. The rearrangement links TRBV7-9 to TRBJ1-4, with 7 bases identical to TRBD1. CDR1 and CDR2 from the germline V gene are SEHNR and FQNEAQ (reference sequence). The CDR3 consists of 15 residues. The full variable domain, completed using reference TRBV7-9 and TRBJ1-4, is DTGVSQNPRHKITKRGQNVTFRCDPISEHNRLYWYRQTLGQGPEFLTYFQNEAQLEKSRLLSDRFSAERPKGSFSTLEIQRTEQGDSAMYLCSSSLGGQSGEKLFFGSGTQLSVL.

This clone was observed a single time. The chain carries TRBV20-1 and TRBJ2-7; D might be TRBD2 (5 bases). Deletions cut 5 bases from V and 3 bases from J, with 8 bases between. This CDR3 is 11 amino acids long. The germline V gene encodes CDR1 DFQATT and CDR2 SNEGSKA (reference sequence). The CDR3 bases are TGCAGTGCTGCGGGTCTCTACGAGCAGTACTTC. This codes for CSAAGLYEQYF.

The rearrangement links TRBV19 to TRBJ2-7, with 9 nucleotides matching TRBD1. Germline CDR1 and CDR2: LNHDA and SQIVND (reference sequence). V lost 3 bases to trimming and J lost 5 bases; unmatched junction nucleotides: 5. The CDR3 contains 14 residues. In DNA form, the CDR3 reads TGTGCCAGTAGTATGCACAGGGGGCCCAACGAGCAGTACTTC. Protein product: CASSMHRGPNEQYF.

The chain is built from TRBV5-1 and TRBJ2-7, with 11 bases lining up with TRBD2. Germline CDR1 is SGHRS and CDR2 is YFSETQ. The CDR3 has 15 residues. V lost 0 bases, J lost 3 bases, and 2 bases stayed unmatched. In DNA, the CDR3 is TGCGCCAGCAGCTTGGTTACTAGCGGGAGCTACGAGCAGTACTTC. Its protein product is CASSLVTSGSYEQYF.

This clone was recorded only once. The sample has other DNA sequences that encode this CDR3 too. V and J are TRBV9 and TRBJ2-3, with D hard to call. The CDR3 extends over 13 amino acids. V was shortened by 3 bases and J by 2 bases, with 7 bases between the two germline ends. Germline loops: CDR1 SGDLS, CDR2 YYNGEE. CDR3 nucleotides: TGTGCCAGCAGCGGACTCATCACAGATACGCAGTATTTT. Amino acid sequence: CASSGLITDTQYF.

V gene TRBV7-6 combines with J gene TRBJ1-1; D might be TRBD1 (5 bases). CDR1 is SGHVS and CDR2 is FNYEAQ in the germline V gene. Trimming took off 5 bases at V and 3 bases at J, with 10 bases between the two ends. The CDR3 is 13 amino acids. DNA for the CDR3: TGTGCCAGCAGCCTACAAGGGGACACTGAAGCTTTCTTT. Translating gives CASSLQGDTEAFF.

DNA for the CDR3: TGTGCCAGCAGCTTTTGGTCCAGGGGTCATCAGCCCCAGCATTTT. This codes for CASSFWSRGHQPQHF. The rearrangement links TRBV7-4 to TRBJ1-5, with D possibly TRBD1 on 6 matching bases. The germline gives CDR1 SGHVT, CDR2 SQSDAQ. The CDR3 contains 15 residues. With 3 bases removed from V and 5 bases from J, the gap between germline ends came to 14 bases.

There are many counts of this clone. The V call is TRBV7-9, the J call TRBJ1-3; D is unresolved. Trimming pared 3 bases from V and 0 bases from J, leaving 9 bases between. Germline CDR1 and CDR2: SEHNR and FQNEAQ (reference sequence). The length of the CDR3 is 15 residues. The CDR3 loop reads CASSLASSSGNTIYF. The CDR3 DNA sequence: TGTGCCAGCAGCTTGGCCAGTTCCTCTGGAAACACCATATATTTT. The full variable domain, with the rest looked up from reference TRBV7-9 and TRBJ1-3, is DTGVSQNPRHKITKRGQNVTFRCDPISEHNRLYWYRQTLGQGPEFLTYFQNEAQLEKSRLLSDRFSAERPKGSFSTLEIQRTEQGDSAMYLCASSLASSSGNTIYFGEGSWLTVV.

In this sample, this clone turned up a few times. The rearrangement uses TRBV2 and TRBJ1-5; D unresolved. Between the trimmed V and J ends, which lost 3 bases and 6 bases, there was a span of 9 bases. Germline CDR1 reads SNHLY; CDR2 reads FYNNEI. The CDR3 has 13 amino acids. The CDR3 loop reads CASSDKSGQPQHF. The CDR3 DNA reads TGTGCCAGCAGTGACAAATCGGGTCAGCCCCAGCATTTT.

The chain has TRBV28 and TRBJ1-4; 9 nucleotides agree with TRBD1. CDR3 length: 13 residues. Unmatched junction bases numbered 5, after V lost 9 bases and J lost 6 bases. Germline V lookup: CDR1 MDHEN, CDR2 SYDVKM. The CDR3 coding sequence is TGTGCCAGTCCACAGGGGGCTGATGAAAAACTGTTTTTT. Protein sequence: CASPQGADEKLFF.